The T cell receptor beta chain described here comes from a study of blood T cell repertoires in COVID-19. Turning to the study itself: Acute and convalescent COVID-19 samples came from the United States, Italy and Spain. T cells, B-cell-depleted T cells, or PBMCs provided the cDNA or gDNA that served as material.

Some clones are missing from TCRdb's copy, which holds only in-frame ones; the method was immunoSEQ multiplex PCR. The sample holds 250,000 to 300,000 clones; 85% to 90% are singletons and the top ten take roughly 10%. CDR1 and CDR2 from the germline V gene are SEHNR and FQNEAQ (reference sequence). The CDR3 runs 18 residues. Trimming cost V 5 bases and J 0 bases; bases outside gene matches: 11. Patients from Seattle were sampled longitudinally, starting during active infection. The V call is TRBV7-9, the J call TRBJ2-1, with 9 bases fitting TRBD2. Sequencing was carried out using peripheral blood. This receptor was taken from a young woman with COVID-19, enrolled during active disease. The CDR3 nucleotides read TGTGCCAGCAGCCTCCACCAGCGGGAGGCCTACTCCTACAATGAGCAGTTCTTC. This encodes CASSLHQREAYSYNEQFF.